This TCR beta chain was captured by sequencing in a study of beta chain features in type 1 diabetes. This clone occurred many times. The antigen is undetermined. Sequenced material consisted of expressed TCRB transcripts (all of the isolated RNA was reverse transcribed). The method was immunoSEQ multiplex PCR; TCRdb's version includes in-frame clones alone and lacks a portion of them. Here the sample spans hundreds of thousands of clones, approximately 10% being singletons. Study-wide results and caveats: There was a moderate but significant shortening of TCRB CDR3s in all four CD4+ subsets of Type 1 diabetes patients. Insertions at VDJ junctions were less frequent in type 1 diabetes patients. These patients also deleted more nucleotides at the same junctions.

There are 14 residues in the CDR3. Deletions cut 3 bases from V and 4 bases from J, with 12 bases between. Per germline, CDR1 SNHLY and CDR2 FYNNEI. V and J are TRBV2 and TRBJ1-2, with D perhaps matching TRBD1 (5 bases). The receptor's source is a young man with type 1 diabetes. The sequenced sample was central memory CD4+ T cells from blood. CDR3 DNA sequence: TGTGCCAGCAGTGAGAATCGACAGTCCTATGGCTACACCTTC. It encodes CASSENRQSYGYTF. Full variable domain (rest looked up from reference TRBV2 and TRBJ1-2): EPEVTQTPSHQVTQMGQEVILRCVPISNHLYFYWYRQILGQKVEFLVSFYNNEISEKSEIFDDQFSVERPDGSNFTLKIRSTKLEDSAMYFCASSENRQSYGYTFGSGTRLTVV.